Following are 26 T cell receptor beta chains from one sample sequenced in a study of blood T cell repertoires in COVID-19. TCRdb keeps only in-frame clones here, not all; method: immunoSEQ multiplex PCR. The data contain some 320,000 clones, under 95% of them singletons. The sample consisted of PBMCs or T cells enriched from blood (not recorded which). Source of these receptors: a man aged 55 to 70 who had recovered from COVID-19.

The chain links TRBV9 to TRBJ2-5; 7 nucleotides match TRBD1. Germline assignment: CDR1 SGDLS and CDR2 YYNGEE. The CDR3 totals 19 residues. V was clipped by 0 bases and J by 4 bases; unmatched bases: 18. CDR3: CASSVEARLGTAFGETQYF. The DNA for the CDR3 is TGTGCCAGCAGCGTAGAGGCACGATTGGGGACAGCGTTCGGAGAGACCCAGTACTTC.

The rearrangement joins TRBV13 to TRBJ2-2; 9 nucleotides align to TRBD1. CDR1 is PRHDT, CDR2 FYEKMQ, per germline (reference sequence). Trimming at V came to 4 bases and at J to 4 bases, leaving 4 bases not matched to a gene. This CDR3 has 15 amino acids. As DNA, the CDR3 is TGTGCCAGCAGCTCCCGGGACAGGGTCACCGGGGAGCTGTTTTTT. Its protein product is CASSSRDRVTGELFF. Variable domain in full (rest from reference TRBV13 and TRBJ2-2): AAGVIQSPRHLIKEKRETATLKCYPIPRHDTVYWYQQGPGQDPQFLISFYEKMQSDKGSIPDRFSAQQFSDYHSELNMSSLELGDSALYFCASSSRDRVTGELFFGEGSRLTVL.

CDR3: CASSSGQGLQETQYF. The CDR3 DNA sequence: TGTGCCAGCAGTTCGGGACAGGGGCTCCAAGAGACCCAGTACTTC. The chain links TRBV5-4 to TRBJ2-5; 10 nucleotides align to TRBD1. The CDR3 has 15 residues. The germline gives CDR1 SGHNT, CDR2 YYREEE (reference sequence). J gave up 1 base and V 5 bases, and 5 bases lay outside the gene matches.

Only a few counts were recorded for this clone. The chain combines TRBV20-1 with TRBJ2-5; a possible D gene is TRBD2 (5 bases). This CDR3 comprises 10 residues. CDR1 and CDR2 from the germline V gene are DFQATT and SNEGSKA (reference sequence). V dropped 6 bases and J dropped 3 bases, with 5 bases sitting between them. The CDR3 region is CSAGEETQYF. DNA of the CDR3: TGCAGTGCCGGGGAAGAGACCCAGTACTTC.

This clone was detected only once. The V call is TRBV29-1, the J call TRBJ1-2; 10 bases are a match to TRBD1. The V segment lost 3 bases and the J segment 13 bases; nucleotides outside the gene matches: 11. Germline V gives CDR1 SQVTM, CDR2 ANQGSEA. This CDR3 has 13 amino acids. The CDR3 protein is CSVDQGGTGDCTF. DNA of the CDR3: TGCAGCGTTGACCAGGGTGGGACAGGGGACTGCACCTTC.

The J gene is TRBJ1-6, the V gene TRBV3-1 (or the pseudogene TRBV3-2); no firm D call. Trimming stripped 0 bases from V and 7 bases from J, with 10 bases between. The CDR3 consists of 15 residues. The germline CDR1 and CDR2 sequences are LGHDT and YNNKEL (reference sequence). In nucleotides, the CDR3 is TGTGCCAGCAGCCAAGATATGGTAGAAAATTCACCCCTCCACTTT. Its translation is CASSQDMVENSPLHF.

The CDR3 is CASSSVAGGRYSEQFF. CDR3 DNA sequence: TGTGCCAGCAGCTCAGTAGCGGGAGGAAGGTATTCTGAGCAGTTCTTC. The J gene is TRBJ2-1, the V gene TRBV7-3, with 10 bases aligning to TRBD2. V lost 4 bases, J lost 9 bases, and 12 bases stayed unmatched. The CDR3 runs to 16 residues. From germline, CDR1 is SGHTA and CDR2 FQGTGA.

This clone was seen a single time. The chain carries TRBV11-1 and TRBJ2-5; 12 bases map to TRBD2. The CDR3 has 18 amino acids. J lost 5 bases, V lost 0 bases, and 10 bases had no gene match. The germline V gene has CDR1 SGHAT and CDR2 FQDESV (reference sequence). CDR3 bases: TGTGCCAGCAGCTTAGCCCCCTCGACTAGCGGGAGCCCTGAGACCCAGTACTTC. Amino acid sequence: CASSLAPSTSGSPETQYF. Full variable domain (rest looked up from reference TRBV11-1 and TRBJ2-5): EAEVAQSPRYKITEKSQAVAFWCDPISGHATLYWYRQILGQGPELLVQFQDESVVDDSQLPKDRFSAERLKGVDSTLKIQPAELGDSAMYLCASSLAPSTSGSPETQYFGPGTRLLVL.

The chain is built from TRBV5-5 and TRBJ2-7, with D perhaps TRBD2 (5 bases). Between the trimmed V and J ends, which lost 7 bases and 0 bases, there was a span of 17 bases. Germline assignment: CDR1 SGHKS and CDR2 YYEKEE (reference sequence). CDR3 size: 15 residues. CDR3: CASSRAGLLSYEQYF. CDR3 bases: TGTGCCAGCTCCCGGGCAGGACTCCTCTCCTACGAGCAGTACTTC.

The chain recombines TRBV5-1 with TRBJ1-1; no clear D. In germline, CDR1 is SGHRS, CDR2 YFSETQ. This CDR3 has 14 amino acids. Trimming pared 7 bases from V and 1 base from J, leaving 14 bases between. The CDR3 is CASRERRKNTEAFF. The CDR3 DNA is TGCGCCAGCCGGGAGCGGCGGAAGAACACTGAAGCTTTCTTT. The entire variable domain, with the rest obtained from reference TRBV5-1 and TRBJ1-1, is as follows: KAGVTQTPRYLIKTRGQQVTLSCSPISGHRSVSWYQQTPGQGLQFLFEYFSETQRNKGNFPGRFSGRQFSNSRSEMNVSTLELGDSALYLCASRERRKNTEAFFGQGTRLTVV.

This rearrangement joins TRBV19 to TRBJ2-2, with a weak D call TRBD1 (6 bases). This CDR3 comprises 14 residues. In germline, CDR1 is LNHDA, CDR2 SQIVND (reference sequence). V was clipped by 3 bases and J by 8 bases, with 13 bases between them. The CDR3 sequence is CASSIPGQKGELFF. CDR3 sequence (DNA): TGTGCCAGTAGTATCCCGGGACAAAAGGGGGAGCTGTTTTTT.

The chain carries TRBV18 and TRBJ2-5, with a tentative D call TRBD1 (7 bases). The V end was cut by 5 bases, the J end by 7 bases, with 14 bases between. The CDR3 extends over 13 amino acids. CDR1 and CDR2 (germline): KGHSH, LQKENI. CDR3 amino acids: CASSSDRRGTQYF. The CDR3 nucleotides are TGTGCCAGCTCATCGGACAGGCGGGGGACCCAGTACTTC.

The gene calls are TRBV30 and TRBJ1-2; 9 nucleotides match TRBD1. Looked up from germline, CDR1 is GTSNPN and CDR2 is SVGIG (reference sequence). The V segment lost 2 bases and the J segment 11 bases; nucleotides outside the gene matches: 9. The CDR3 extends over 13 amino acids. The CDR3 sequence: CAWSMGQGMFYTF. Written as DNA, the CDR3 is TGTGCCTGGAGTATGGGACAGGGAATGTTTTACACCTTC.

The V and J genes are TRBV10-3 and TRBJ2-7; D remains unclear. The CDR3 is 13 residues long. The germline gives CDR1 ENHRY, CDR2 SYGVKD. V lost 7 bases and J lost 0, with 10 bases in between. The CDR3 DNA follows: TGTGCCATCAAGAGTGGGCCCTCCTACGAGCAGTACTTC. Amino acid sequence: CAIKSGPSYEQYF.

This chain joins TRBV3-1 (or the pseudogene TRBV3-2) and TRBJ2-1, with 7 bases aligning to TRBD2. The CDR3 contains 15 residues. Germline V gene sequence: CDR1 LGHDT, CDR2 YNNKEL (reference sequence). V was pared by 4 bases and J by 4 bases, with 7 bases of the junction left unmatched. This chain's CDR3 is CASSPSGVYYNEQFF. CDR3 DNA sequence: TGTGCCAGCAGCCCGAGCGGGGTTTATTACAATGAGCAGTTCTTC.

The gene calls are TRBV28 and TRBJ1-3; D not certain. Germline V gene lookup returns CDR1 MDHEN and CDR2 SYDVKM. The CDR3 covers 12 residues. The germline V and J ends were trimmed by 2 bases and 3 bases, with 2 bases remaining between them. In nucleotides, the CDR3 is TGTGCCAGCAGTTTACTTGGAAACACCATATATTTT. It translates to CASSLLGNTIYF.

Remarks on this clone: The junction does not match germline at one end; this may be a read error. The chain couples TRBV6-5 to TRBJ1-6, with D hard to call. Per the germline V gene, CDR1 is MNHEY and CDR2 is SVGAGI. The CDR3 length is 14 residues. The CDR3 loop is CASRADVYSSPLHF. CDR3 DNA sequence: TGTGCCAGCAGGGCGGATGTCTATAGTTCACCCCTCCACTTT.

The CDR3 reads CSIRNRGLTEAFF. The CDR3 nucleotides are TGCAGCATACGAAACAGGGGCTTGACTGAAGCTTTCTTT. The genes are TRBV29-1 and TRBJ1-1, with 7 bases identical to TRBD1. Germline CDR1 reads SQVTM; CDR2 reads ANQGSEA. V trimming: 8 bases; J trimming: 5 bases; junction bases outside the gene matches: 11. The CDR3 runs 13 residues.

The V call is TRBV4-1, the J call TRBJ1-1, with TRBD1 as a possible D gene (5 bases). The V gene's germline CDR1 is MGHRA and CDR2 YSYEKL. The CDR3 sequence is 14 residues long. Trimming took off 2 bases at V and 6 bases at J, with 13 bases between the two ends. The CDR3 region has the DNA TGCGCCAGCAGCCAAACTAGTCCGGGGGCTGAAGCTTTCTTT. It translates to CASSQTSPGAEAFF.

The chain couples TRBV5-8 to TRBJ1-5; 8 bases line up with TRBD1. Germline values: CDR1 SGHTS, CDR2 YDEGEE. The length of the CDR3 is 15 residues. Losses at the gene ends were 0 bases for V and 9 bases for J; bases not matched to a gene: 8. CDR3 in amino acids: CASSLALTGDGPQHF. CDR3 nucleotides: TGTGCCAGCAGCTTGGCCCTGACAGGGGATGGGCCCCAGCATTTT.

About this clone itself: The junction and the germline gene differ at one end; a read error may be behind it. CDR3 region: CASRQADRGNEKLFF. The DNA for the CDR3 is TGCGCCAGCAGGCAAGCGGACAGGGGTAATGAAAAACTGTTTTTT. The rearrangement links TRBV4-1 to TRBJ1-4, with 9 bases identical to TRBD1. Germline V gives CDR1 MGHRA, CDR2 YSYEKL. The CDR3 is 15 residues long.

The chain recombines TRBV5-4 with TRBJ1-6; possibly TRBD1 for D (6 bases). V lost 1 base to trimming and J lost 7 bases, with 9 bases between them. Germline assignment: CDR1 SGHNT and CDR2 YYREEE (reference sequence). There are 14 residues in the CDR3. CDR3 DNA sequence: TGTGCCAGCAGCTTGCAGGGGAGAAATTCACCCCTCCACTTT. It translates to CASSLQGRNSPLHF.

The gene calls are TRBV6-5 and TRBJ2-6; D call uncertain. The CDR3 is 14 residues long. V lost 10 bases to trimming and J lost 0 bases, with 10 bases between them. Germline CDR1 is MNHEY and CDR2 is SVGAGI. As DNA, the CDR3 is TGTGCCACCTGCTCTAGCTCTGGGGCCAACGTCCTGACTTTC. It encodes CATCSSSGANVLTF.

This chain uses TRBV18 with TRBJ1-1, with a possible D match to TRBD1 (5 bases). Trimming cost V 5 bases and J 7 bases, with 11 bases left between them. Germline CDR1 KGHSH, CDR2 LQKENI. The CDR3 spans 12 residues. The CDR3 region is CASSSGTIEAFF. Here the CDR3 DNA reads TGTGCCAGCTCATCCGGGACTATTGAAGCTTTCTTT.

Written as DNA, the CDR3 is TGTGCCAGCAGTTCAGGACTAGCGGGAGGGAGATATGAGCAGTTCTTC. This codes for CASSSGLAGGRYEQFF. V is TRBV6-5 and J is TRBJ2-1; 15 positions agree with TRBD2. Germline assignment: CDR1 MNHEY and CDR2 SVGAGI. V lost 4 bases and J lost 8; bases outside the gene matches: 6. There are 16 residues in the CDR3.

The genes are TRBV7-2 and TRBJ1-6; TRBD1 might be the D (5 bases). Looked up from germline, CDR1 is SGHTA and CDR2 is FQGNSA. V gave up 1 base and J gave up 7 bases, with 14 bases separating them. This CDR3 spans 16 amino acids. As DNA, the CDR3 is TGTGCCAGCAGCTTAGTCGGACTGGGGGGAAATTCACCCCTCCACTTT. This sequence encodes CASSLVGLGGNSPLHF.